This T cell receptor beta chain was sequenced in a study of cytomegalovirus exposure and HLA in healthy donors. Study as a whole: Earlier, 110 million or so unique TCR beta sequences were recovered from about 170 million T cells by an analysis. General study points: In a later analysis, V- and J-gene trimming of beta chains associated with a DCLRE1C missense variant, replicated independently. Per published accounts, TCR beta sequences correctly predicted the HLA-A and HLA-B alleles of most subjects. HLA allele associations emerged for under 20,000 TCR beta sequences in a later analysis, at 0.05 false discovery rate.

V gave up 2 bases and J gave up 10 bases, with 9 bases separating them. Germline V lookup: CDR1 MNHEY, CDR2 SMNVEV (reference sequence). The CDR3 is 12 amino acids. Note on this clone: Its antigen is not known.

PCR used 60 Vbeta primers and 13 Jbeta primers. Profiling relied on immunoSEQ multiplex PCR, and the TCRdb table lists in-frame clones only, not all of them. Of under 130,000 clones in the sample, 13% to 15% were seen once. Sequencing was done on a sample of PBMCs. The sequence was obtained from a female donor in good health and CMV-seronegative. The chain is built from TRBV27 and TRBJ1-5, with D uncertain. CDR3 coding DNA: TGTGCCAGCAGTTTACTAGGTGGACCCCAGCATTTT. Translated: CASSLLGGPQHF.